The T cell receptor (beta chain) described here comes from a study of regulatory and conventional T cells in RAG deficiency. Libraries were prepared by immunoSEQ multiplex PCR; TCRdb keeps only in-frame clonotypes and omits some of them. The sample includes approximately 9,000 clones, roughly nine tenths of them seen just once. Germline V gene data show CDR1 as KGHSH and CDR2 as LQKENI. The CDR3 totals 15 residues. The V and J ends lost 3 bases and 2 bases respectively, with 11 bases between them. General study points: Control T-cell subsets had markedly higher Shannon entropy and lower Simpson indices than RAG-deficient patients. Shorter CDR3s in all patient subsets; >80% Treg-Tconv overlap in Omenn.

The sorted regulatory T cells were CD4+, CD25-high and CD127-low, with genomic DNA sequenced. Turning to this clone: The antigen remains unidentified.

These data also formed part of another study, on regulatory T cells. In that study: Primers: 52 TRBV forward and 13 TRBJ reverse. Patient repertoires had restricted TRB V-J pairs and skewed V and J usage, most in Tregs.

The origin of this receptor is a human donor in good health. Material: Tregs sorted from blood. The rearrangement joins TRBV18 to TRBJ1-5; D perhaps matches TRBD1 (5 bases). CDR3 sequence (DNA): TGTGCCAGCTCACCCCAGGGTATCGGCAATCAGCCCCAGCATTTT. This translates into CASSPQGIGNQPQHF. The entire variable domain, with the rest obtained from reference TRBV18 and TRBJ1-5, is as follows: NAGVMQNPRHLVRRRGQEARLRCSPMKGHSHVYWYRQLPEEGLKFMVYLQKENIIDESGMPKERFSAEFPKEGPSILRIQQVVRGDSAAYFCASSPQGIGNQPQHFGDGTRLSIL.